This T cell receptor beta chain comes out of a study of PD-1 blockade in mismatch repair-deficient tumors. Indicated time point: roughly 10-day in vitro stimulation with candidate neoantigen peptide 7. Each of seven or eight ELISpot-reactive candidate peptides was used for approximately 11-day stimulation. Germline trimming cut 7 bases from V and 4 bases from J; bases unmatched to any gene: 11. In germline, CDR1 is MRHNA, CDR2 SNTAGT. The CDR3 covers 16 residues. Here immunoSEQ multiplex PCR was the method, and the copy in TCRdb shows in-frame clones only, minus some. The repertoire holds just under 9,000 clones, with approximately 89% as singletons. Comment on this clone: Antigen specificity is unknown.

Notes on the study in general: After pembrolizumab, tumor-resident clones rose rapidly, then generally contracted before radiologic responses.

This receptor was identified in an adult with mismatch repair-deficient cancer. The sequences come from cells cultured in vitro, collected from a patient treated with pembrolizumab. The chain uses TRBV6-4 and TRBJ2-1, with TRBD2 identical over 9 bases. The CDR3: CASKISGRFRYNEQFF. The CDR3, as DNA: TGTGCCAGCAAAATTAGCGGGAGATTTCGGTACAATGAGCAGTTCTTC.